Listed below are T cell receptor beta chains from one sample, sequenced in a study of blood T cell repertoires in COVID-19. Produced via immunoSEQ multiplex PCR; TCRdb's table is partial and in-frame only. Of 150,000 to 200,000 clones listed, roughly nine tenths are singletons. The sequenced sample consisted of peripheral blood. The receptors originated from a human donor in a cohort sampled during active COVID-19. CDR3s include the opening cysteine and the closing phenylalanine or tryptophan. The D gene is left open where the match is weak. For some rows the clone size is stated as once, few or many, or as a class when expanded; others skip it.

CASSLGIAGGHNEQFF TGTGCCAGCAGCTTGGGGATAGCGGGAGGCCACAATGAGCAGTTCTTC - TRBV7-2 TRBD2 TRBJ2-1
CAWSVRRGSDGYNEQFF TGTGCCTGGAGTGTACGACGAGGGTCGGACGGTTACAATGAGCAGTTCTTC - TRBV30 - TRBJ2-1
CASRIWGRNHEQYF TGTGCCAGCAGGATCTGGGGGAGGAACCACGAGCAGTACTTC - TRBV5-8 - TRBJ2-7
CATSGTGQGYGYTF TGTGCCACATCTGGGACGGGACAGGGCTATGGCTACACCTTC - TRBV24-1 TRBD1 TRBJ1-2
CASSFEGPGTDTQYF TGTGCCAGCAGTTTCGAGGGTCCAGGCACAGATACGCAGTATTTT - TRBV27 - TRBJ2-3
CASRSGTGLLGEKLFF TGTGCCAGCAGATCCGGGACAGGGCTCCTTGGTGAAAAACTGTTTTTT - TRBV7-6 TRBD1 TRBJ1-4
CASSQEDWSTDTQYF TGCGCCAGCAGCCAAGAGGACTGGTCCACAGATACGCAGTATTTT - TRBV4-1 - TRBJ2-3
CASSPTGLAGNEQFF TGTGCCAGCTCACCCACGGGACTAGCAGGCAATGAGCAGTTCTTC once TRBV18 TRBD2 TRBJ2-1
CASSPRTSAKLSYEQYF TGTGCCAGCAGCCCCAGGACTAGCGCCAAACTCTCCTACGAGCAGTACTTC - TRBV13 TRBD2 TRBJ2-7
CASSQDWLGGNTIYF TGCGCCAGCAGCCAAGATTGGTTGGGCGGAAACACCATATATTTT - TRBV4-3 - TRBJ1-3
CASSYSYNYGYTF TGTGCCAGCAGTTACTCCTATAACTATGGCTACACCTTC many TRBV6-5 - TRBJ1-2
CASSLRTSGATDTDTQYF TGTGCCAGCAGCTTGAGGACTAGCGGGGCGACCGACACAGATACGCAGTATTTT - TRBV7-9 TRBD2 TRBJ2-3
CASSFGHLNTEAFF TGTGCCAGCAGCTTTGGACATTTGAACACTGAAGCTTTCTTT - TRBV5-5 - TRBJ1-1
CASRDRVTYEQYF TGTGCCAGCAGGGACAGGGTAACCTACGAGCAGTACTTC - TRBV6-5 TRBD1 TRBJ2-7
CASSLVGLAGNNEQFF TGTGCCAGCAGCTTAGTAGGCCTAGCGGGTAACAATGAGCAGTTCTTC - TRBV7-2 TRBD2 TRBJ2-1
CASRDRGPDTEAFF TGTGCCAGCAGAGACAGGGGGCCGGACACTGAAGCTTTCTTT - TRBV9 TRBD1 TRBJ1-1